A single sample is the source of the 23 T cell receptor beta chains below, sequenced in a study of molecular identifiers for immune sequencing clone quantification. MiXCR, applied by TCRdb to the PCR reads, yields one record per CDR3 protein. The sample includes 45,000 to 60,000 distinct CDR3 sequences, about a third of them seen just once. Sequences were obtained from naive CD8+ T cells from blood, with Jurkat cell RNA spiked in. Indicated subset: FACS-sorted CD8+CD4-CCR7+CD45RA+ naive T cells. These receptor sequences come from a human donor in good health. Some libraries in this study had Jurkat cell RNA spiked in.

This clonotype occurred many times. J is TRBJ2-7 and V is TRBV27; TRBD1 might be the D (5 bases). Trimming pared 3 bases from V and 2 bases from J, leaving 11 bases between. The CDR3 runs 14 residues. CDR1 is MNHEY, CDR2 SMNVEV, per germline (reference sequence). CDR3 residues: CASSLATGPYEQYF. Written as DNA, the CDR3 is TGTGCCAGCAGTTTGGCCACAGGCCCCTACGAGCAGTACTTC.

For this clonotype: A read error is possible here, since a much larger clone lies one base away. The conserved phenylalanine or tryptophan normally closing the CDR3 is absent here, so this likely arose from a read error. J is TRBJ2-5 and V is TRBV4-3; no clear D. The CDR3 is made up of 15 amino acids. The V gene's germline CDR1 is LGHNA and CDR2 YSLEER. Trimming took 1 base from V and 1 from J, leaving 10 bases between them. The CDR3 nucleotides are TGCGCCAGCAGCCAAGTAGGGTCCTTCCAAGAGACCCAGTACATC. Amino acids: CASSQVGSFQETQYI.

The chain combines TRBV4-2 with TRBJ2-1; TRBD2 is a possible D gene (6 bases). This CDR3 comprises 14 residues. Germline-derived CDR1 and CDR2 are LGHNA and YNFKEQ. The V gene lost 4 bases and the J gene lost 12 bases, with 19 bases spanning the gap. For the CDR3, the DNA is TGTGCCAGCAGCCCGCTACCCGGGAGCGGTGCGCAGTTCTTC. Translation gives CASSPLPGSGAQFF.

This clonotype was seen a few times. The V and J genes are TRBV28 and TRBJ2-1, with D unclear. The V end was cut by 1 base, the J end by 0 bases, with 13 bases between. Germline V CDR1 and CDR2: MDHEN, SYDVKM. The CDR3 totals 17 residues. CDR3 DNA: TGTGCCAGCAGTTTATTGGTCAGATCTAGCTCCTACAATGAGCAGTTCTTC. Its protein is CASSLLVRSSSYNEQFF.

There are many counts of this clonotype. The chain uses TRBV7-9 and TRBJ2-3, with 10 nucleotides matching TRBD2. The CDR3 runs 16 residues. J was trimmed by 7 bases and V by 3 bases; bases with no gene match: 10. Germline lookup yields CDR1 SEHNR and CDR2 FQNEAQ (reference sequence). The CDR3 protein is CASSFVGLAGVNTQYF. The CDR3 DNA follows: TGTGCCAGCAGCTTTGTTGGGCTAGCGGGGGTAAATACGCAGTATTTT.

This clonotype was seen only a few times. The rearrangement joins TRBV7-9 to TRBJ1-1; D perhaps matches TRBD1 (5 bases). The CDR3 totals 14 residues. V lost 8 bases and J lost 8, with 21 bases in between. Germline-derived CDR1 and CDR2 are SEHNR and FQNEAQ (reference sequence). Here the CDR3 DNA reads TGTGCCAGCTCCTCAGGAGGTTGGGGGTGGGAAGCTTTCTTT. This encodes CASSSGGWGWEAFF.

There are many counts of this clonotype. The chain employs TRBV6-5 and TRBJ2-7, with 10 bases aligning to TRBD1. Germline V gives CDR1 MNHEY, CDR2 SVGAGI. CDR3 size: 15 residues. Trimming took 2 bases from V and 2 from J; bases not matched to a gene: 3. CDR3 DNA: TGTGCCAGCAGTTACGGGACAGGGGATCCCTACGAGCAGTACTTC. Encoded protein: CASSYGTGDPYEQYF.

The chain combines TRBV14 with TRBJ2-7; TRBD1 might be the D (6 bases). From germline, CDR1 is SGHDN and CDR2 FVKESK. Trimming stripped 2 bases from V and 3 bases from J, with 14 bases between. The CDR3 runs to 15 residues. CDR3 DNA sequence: TGTGCCAGCAGCCAACCGCAGGGGCCCCTCTACGAGCAGTACTTC. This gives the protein CASSQPQGPLYEQYF.

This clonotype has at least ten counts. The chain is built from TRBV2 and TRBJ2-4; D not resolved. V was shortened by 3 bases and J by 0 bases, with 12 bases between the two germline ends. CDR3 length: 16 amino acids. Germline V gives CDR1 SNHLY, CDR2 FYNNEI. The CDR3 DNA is TGTGCCAGCAGTGACCACAACCGACTAGCCAAAAACATTCAGTACTTC. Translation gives CASSDHNRLAKNIQYF. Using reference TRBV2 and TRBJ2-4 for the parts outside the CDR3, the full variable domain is EPEVTQTPSHQVTQMGQEVILRCVPISNHLYFYWYRQILGQKVEFLVSFYNNEISEKSEIFDDQFSVERPDGSNFTLKIRSTKLEDSAMYFCASSDHNRLAKNIQYFGAGTRLSVL.

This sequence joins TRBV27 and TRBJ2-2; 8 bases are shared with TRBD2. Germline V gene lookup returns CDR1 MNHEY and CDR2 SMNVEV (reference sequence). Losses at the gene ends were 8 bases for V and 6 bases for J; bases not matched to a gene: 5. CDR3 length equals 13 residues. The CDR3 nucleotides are TGTGCCAGCTGTCTAGCGGGCTCCGGGGAGCTGTTTTTT. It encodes CASCLAGSGELFF.

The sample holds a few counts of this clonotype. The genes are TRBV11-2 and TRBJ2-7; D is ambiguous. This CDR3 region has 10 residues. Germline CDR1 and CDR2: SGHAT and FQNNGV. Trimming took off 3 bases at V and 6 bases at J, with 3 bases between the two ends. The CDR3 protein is CASSFSEQYF. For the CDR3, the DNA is TGTGCCAGCAGCTTTTCCGAGCAGTACTTC.

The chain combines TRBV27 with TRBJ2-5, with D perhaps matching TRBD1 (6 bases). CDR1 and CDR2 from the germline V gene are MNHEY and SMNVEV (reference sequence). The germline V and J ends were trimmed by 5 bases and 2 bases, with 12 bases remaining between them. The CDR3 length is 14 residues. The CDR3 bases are TGTGCCAGCAGTACTATTGGACAGCAAGAGACCCAGTACTTC. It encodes CASSTIGQQETQYF.

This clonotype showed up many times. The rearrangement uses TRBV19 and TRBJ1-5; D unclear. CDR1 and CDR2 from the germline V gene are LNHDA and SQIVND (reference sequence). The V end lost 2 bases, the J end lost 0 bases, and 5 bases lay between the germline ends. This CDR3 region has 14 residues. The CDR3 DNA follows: TGTGCCAGTAGTATATTATATAGCAATCAGCCCCAGCATTTT. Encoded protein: CASSILYSNQPQHF.

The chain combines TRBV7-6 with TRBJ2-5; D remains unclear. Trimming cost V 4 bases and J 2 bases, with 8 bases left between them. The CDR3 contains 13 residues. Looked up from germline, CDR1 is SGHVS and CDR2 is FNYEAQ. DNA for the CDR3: TGTGCCAGCAGCTCCCCGTATCAAGAGACCCAGTACTTC. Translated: CASSSPYQETQYF.

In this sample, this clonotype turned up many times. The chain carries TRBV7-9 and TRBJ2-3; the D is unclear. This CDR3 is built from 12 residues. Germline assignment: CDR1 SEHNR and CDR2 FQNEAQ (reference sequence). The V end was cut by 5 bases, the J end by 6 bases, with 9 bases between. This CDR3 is CASSPPTDTQYF. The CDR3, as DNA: TGTGCCAGCAGCCCCCCCACCGATACGCAGTATTTT.

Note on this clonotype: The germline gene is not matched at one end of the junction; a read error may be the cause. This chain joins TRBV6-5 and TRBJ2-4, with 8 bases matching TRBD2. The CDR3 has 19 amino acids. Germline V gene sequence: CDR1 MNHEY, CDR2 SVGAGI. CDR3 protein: CASSSPWGASGSANNIQYF. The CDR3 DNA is TGTGCCAGCAGTTCACCGTGGGGGGCAAGCGGGAGTGCCAATAACATTCAGTACTTC.

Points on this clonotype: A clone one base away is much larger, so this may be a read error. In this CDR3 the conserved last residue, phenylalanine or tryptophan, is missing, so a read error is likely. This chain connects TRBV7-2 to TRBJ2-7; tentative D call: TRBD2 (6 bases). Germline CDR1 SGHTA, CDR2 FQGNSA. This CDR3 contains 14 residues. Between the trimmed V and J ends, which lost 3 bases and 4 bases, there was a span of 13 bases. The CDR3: CASSFGGFGYEQYI. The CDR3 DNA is TGTGCCAGCAGCTTCGGGGGATTCGGGTACGAGCAGTACATC.

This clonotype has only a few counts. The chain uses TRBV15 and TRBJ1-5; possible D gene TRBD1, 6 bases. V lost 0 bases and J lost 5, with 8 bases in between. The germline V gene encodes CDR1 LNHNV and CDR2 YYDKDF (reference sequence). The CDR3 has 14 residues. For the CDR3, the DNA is TGTGCCACCAGCAGAGACAGGGGCGATCAGCCCCAGCATTTT. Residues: CATSRDRGDQPQHF.

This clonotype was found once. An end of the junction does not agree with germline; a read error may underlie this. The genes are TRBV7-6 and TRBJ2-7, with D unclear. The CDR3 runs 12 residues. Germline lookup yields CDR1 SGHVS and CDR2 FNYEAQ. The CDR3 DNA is TGTGCCTGCAGCTTACTCCTCTGGGGGCAGTACTTC. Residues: CACSLLLWGQYF. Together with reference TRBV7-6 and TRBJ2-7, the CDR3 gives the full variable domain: GAGVSQSPRYKVTKRGQDVALRCDPISGHVSLYWYRQALGQGPEFLTYFNYEAQQDKSGLPNDRFSAERPEGSISTLTIQRTEQRDSAMYRCACSLLLWGQYFGPGTRLTVT.

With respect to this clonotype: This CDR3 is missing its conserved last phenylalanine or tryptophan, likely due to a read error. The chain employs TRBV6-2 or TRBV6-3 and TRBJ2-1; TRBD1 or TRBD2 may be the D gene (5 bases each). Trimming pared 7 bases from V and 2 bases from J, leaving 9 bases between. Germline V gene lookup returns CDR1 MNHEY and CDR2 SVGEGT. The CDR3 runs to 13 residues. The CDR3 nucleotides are TGTGCCAGCACAGGGACCGCCTACAATGAGCAGTTCTCC. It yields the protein CASTGTAYNEQFS.

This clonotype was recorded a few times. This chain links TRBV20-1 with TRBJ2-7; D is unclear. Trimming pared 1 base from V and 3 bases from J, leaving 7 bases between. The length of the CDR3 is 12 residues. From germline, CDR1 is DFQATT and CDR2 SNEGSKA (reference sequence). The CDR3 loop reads CSARGEGYEQYF. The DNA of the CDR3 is TGCAGTGCTAGAGGGGAAGGCTACGAGCAGTACTTC.

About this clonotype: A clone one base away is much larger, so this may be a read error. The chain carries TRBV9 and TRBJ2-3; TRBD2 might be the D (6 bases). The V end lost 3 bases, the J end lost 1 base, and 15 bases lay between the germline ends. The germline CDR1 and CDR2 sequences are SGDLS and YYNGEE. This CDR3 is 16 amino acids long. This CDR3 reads CASSGGSGGGTDTQYF. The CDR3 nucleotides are TGTGCCAGCAGCGGAGGTTCCGGAGGGGGCACAGATACGCAGTATTTT.

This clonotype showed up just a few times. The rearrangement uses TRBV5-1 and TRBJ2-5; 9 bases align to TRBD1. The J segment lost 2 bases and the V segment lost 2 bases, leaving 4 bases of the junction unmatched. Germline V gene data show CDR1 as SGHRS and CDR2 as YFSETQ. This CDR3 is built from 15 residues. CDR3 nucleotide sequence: TGCGCCAGCAGCTTCACCGGGACAGGGCAAGAGACCCAGTACTTC. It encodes CASSFTGTGQETQYF. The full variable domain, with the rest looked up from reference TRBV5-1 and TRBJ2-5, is KAGVTQTPRYLIKTRGQQVTLSCSPISGHRSVSWYQQTPGQGLQFLFEYFSETQRNKGNFPGRFSGRQFSNSRSEMNVSTLELGDSALYLCASSFTGTGQETQYFGPGTRLLVL.